The clone carrying this T cell receptor beta chain was recorded a few times. Its specificity is not known. Individual cDNA molecules each received unique molecular identifiers attached to them. Via MiXCR, TCRdb re-called the 5' RACE reads, giving one row per CDR3 protein. Seen here are roughly 38,000 distinct CDR3 sequences, about 5.5% observed once, and the top ten hold roughly 4.4%. Germline V gene lookup returns CDR1 KGHDR and CDR2 SFDVKD. Trimming took off 7 bases at V and 11 bases at J, with 13 bases between the two ends. The CDR3 contains 11 residues. The data stem from a study of early T cells in non-severe SARS-CoV-2 infection. General study points: CD4 and private specificities were missed by VDJdb matching, which favored anti-spike CD8 responses.

This specimen consisted of whole blood, obtained at baseline. The sequence was obtained from an adult who was a healthcare worker with PCR-confirmed SARS-CoV-2 infection or an uninfected control (not recorded which). The chain is built from TRBV24-1 and TRBJ1-1, with D hard to call. The CDR3: CATRRGEMAFF. In DNA, the CDR3 is TGTGCCACCAGGCGGGGTGAGATGGCTTTCTTT.